Presented here are 28 T cell receptor beta chains from one specimen sequenced in a study of cytomegalovirus exposure and HLA in healthy donors. PCR was performed using 60 Vbeta and 13 Jbeta primers. Only in-frame clones appear in the TCRdb table, and some are missing; sequencing was by immunoSEQ multiplex PCR. The top ten clones hold about 4% of a sample with nearly 300,000 clones, 80% to 90% of them seen once. Sample: PBMCs. These receptors all come from a man in his forties or fifties in good health and CMV-seropositive.

This sequence joins TRBV27 and TRBJ1-1; 8 bases map to TRBD1. In germline, CDR1 is MNHEY, CDR2 SMNVEV (reference sequence). Germline trimming cut 4 bases from V and 4 bases from J; bases unmatched to any gene: 8. The CDR3 spans 15 residues. The CDR3 DNA reads TGTGCCAGCAGTTGGTCGGGACAGGCGGGCACTGAAGCTTTCTTT. It yields the protein CASSWSGQAGTEAFF.

The chain recombines TRBV18 with TRBJ2-6; no definite D call. Trimming pared 2 bases from V and 1 base from J, leaving 6 bases between. The CDR3 extends over 15 amino acids. The germline gives CDR1 KGHSH, CDR2 LQKENI. CDR3 loop: CASSPETSGANVLTF. CDR3 DNA sequence: TGTGCCAGCTCACCAGAAACTTCTGGGGCCAACGTCCTGACTTTC.

This clone is a singleton in its sample. This sequence joins TRBV10-3 and TRBJ1-2, with TRBD1 identical over 9 bases. Trimming at V came to 6 bases and at J to 1 base, leaving 9 bases not matched to a gene. Germline CDR1 reads ENHRY; CDR2 reads SYGVKD. CDR3 length: 16 residues. For the CDR3, the DNA is TGTGCCATCAGCGGGGGGACAGGGACACTTAACTATGGCTACACCTTC. It is translated as CAISGGTGTLNYGYTF.

This clone showed up just once. The chain has TRBV5-4 and TRBJ2-3; perhaps TRBD1 as D (6 bases). Per the germline V gene, CDR1 is SGHNT and CDR2 is YYREEE (reference sequence). V dropped 5 bases and J dropped 2 bases, with 18 bases sitting between them. The CDR3 spans 16 residues. CDR3 sequence (DNA): TGTGCCAGCAGGGTAGCAGGGGCCCAGTCCACAGATACGCAGTATTTT. It yields the protein CASRVAGAQSTDTQYF.

V gene TRBV4-2 combines with J gene TRBJ1-2; no definite D call. This CDR3 is 15 amino acids long. Germline CDR1 reads LGHNA; CDR2 reads YNFKEQ. Trimming cost V 2 bases and J 4 bases, with 14 bases left between them. In DNA form, the CDR3 reads TGTGCCAGCAGCCAACCCAAGCCGCCTCCCTATGGCTACACCTTC. This codes for CASSQPKPPPYGYTF.

This chain links TRBV6-5 with TRBJ1-2; TRBD1 aligns across 11 bases. The V segment lost 5 bases and the J segment 5 bases; nucleotides outside the gene matches: 4. Germline-derived CDR1 and CDR2 are MNHEY and SVGAGI. This CDR3 has 14 amino acids. The CDR3 is CASSRDRGRYGYTF. The DNA for the CDR3 is TGTGCCAGCAGTAGGGACAGGGGGAGATATGGCTACACCTTC.

This chain connects TRBV9 to TRBJ2-3, with D tentatively TRBD1 (6 bases). This CDR3 comprises 19 residues. The ends were cut back, 0 bases at V and 1 base at J, with 21 bases in the middle. Germline V CDR1 and CDR2: SGDLS, YYNGEE. The CDR3 DNA reads as TGTGCCAGCAGCGTAGCTACAAAGGGCGAGGGGGTTGGCACAGATACGCAGTATTTT. Amino acid sequence: CASSVATKGEGVGTDTQYF.

The table lists this clone with a count of one. The chain combines TRBV2 with TRBJ2-5; D uncertain. This CDR3 contains 14 residues. Germline V gives CDR1 SNHLY, CDR2 FYNNEI. Trimming removed 1 base at V and 5 bases at J, with 11 bases between. For the CDR3, the DNA is TGTGCCAGCAGTGAAGGCCCCGTTCGGGAGACCCAGTACTTC. Encoded protein: CASSEGPVRETQYF.

This clone showed up just once. The chain links TRBV13 to TRBJ2-5; tentative D call: TRBD1 (5 bases). Germline V gene lookup returns CDR1 PRHDT and CDR2 FYEKMQ (reference sequence). The CDR3 runs 15 residues. Trimming cost V 5 bases and J 1 base, with 14 bases left between them. CDR3: CASSPRQTSQETQYF. The CDR3 DNA reads TGTGCCAGCAGCCCCCGACAGACATCCCAAGAGACCCAGTACTTC.

V gene TRBV5-1 combines with J gene TRBJ1-1, with a weak D call TRBD1 (5 bases). The CDR3 totals 14 residues. Germline V gene data show CDR1 as SGHRS and CDR2 as YFSETQ. V lost 0 bases, J lost 5 bases, and 11 bases lay in between. The CDR3 here is CASSLELQGTEAFF. CDR3 DNA sequence: TGCGCCAGCAGCTTGGAGCTCCAGGGTACTGAAGCTTTCTTT.

The V gene is TRBV5-6, the J gene TRBJ2-3, with D possibly matching TRBD2 (6 bases). Per germline, CDR1 SGHDT and CDR2 YYEEEE. The CDR3 has 15 residues. V shed 2 bases and J shed 1 base, with 11 bases lying between them. The CDR3 here is CASSLAGFGTDTQYF. DNA for the CDR3: TGTGCCAGCAGCTTAGCGGGCTTCGGCACAGATACGCAGTATTTT.

The chain couples TRBV30 to TRBJ2-1, with TRBD1 identical over 7 bases. The CDR3 has 17 amino acids. Looked up from germline, CDR1 is GTSNPN and CDR2 is SVGIG (reference sequence). Trimming took 0 bases from V and 5 from J; bases not matched to a gene: 13. CDR3 in DNA: TGTGCCTGGAGTGTGTCAAACAGGGGAGCTCGGAACAATGAGCAGTTCTTC. Translation gives CAWSVSNRGARNNEQFF.

CDR3 in DNA: TGTGCCAGCAGTTTGGGGGGGAGGGATGAGCAGTTCTTC. Amino acids: CASSLGGRDEQFF. This chain uses TRBV28 with TRBJ2-1; 7 nucleotides match TRBD2. V shed 3 bases and J 8 bases; nucleotides not matched to a gene: 4. Germline V gives CDR1 MDHEN, CDR2 SYDVKM. This CDR3 comprises 13 residues.

This clone has more than one count but fewer than ten. CDR3 in amino acids: CASSASADPYSNQPQHF. The DNA of the CDR3 is TGTGCCAGCTCCGCGAGCGCCGACCCGTATAGCAATCAGCCCCAGCATTTT. The rearrangement links TRBV18 to TRBJ1-5, with no clear D. CDR3 length: 17 amino acids. V was clipped by 6 bases and J by 0 bases, with 18 bases between them. Germline CDR1 is KGHSH and CDR2 is LQKENI.

The V call is TRBV19, the J call TRBJ2-3; 7 nucleotides align to TRBD2. Trimming took 3 bases from V and 9 from J; bases not matched to a gene: 12. Germline V gene sequence: CDR1 LNHDA, CDR2 SQIVND (reference sequence). CDR3 length: 15 amino acids. In DNA form, the CDR3 reads TGTGCCAGTAGTATCTCCCCCAGCGGGACCTTCACGCAGTATTTT. Amino acids: CASSISPSGTFTQYF.

This clone appeared a few times. This chain's CDR3 is CASSQNRGSNQPQHF. In nucleotides, the CDR3 is TGTGCCAGCAGTCAGAACAGGGGGAGCAATCAGCCCCAGCATTTT. The V call is TRBV6-1, the J call TRBJ1-5; TRBD1 matches at 8 bases. V was pared by 5 bases and J by 1 base, with 4 bases of the junction left unmatched. The CDR3 consists of 15 residues. Looked up from germline, CDR1 is MNHNS and CDR2 is SASEGT.

This CDR3 is CASRSLAGGETSTDTQYF. The CDR3, as DNA: TGTGCCAGCAGATCACTAGCGGGAGGCGAAACTAGCACAGATACGCAGTATTTT. This chain uses TRBV27 with TRBJ2-3, with 12 bases lining up with TRBD2. The CDR3 has 18 amino acids. V was clipped by 6 bases and J by 0 bases; unmatched bases: 10. In germline, CDR1 is MNHEY, CDR2 SMNVEV (reference sequence).

This clone was detected a few times. The rearrangement joins TRBV30 to TRBJ1-1; 11 nucleotides agree with TRBD1. J gave up 3 bases and V 1 base, and 1 base lay outside the gene matches. CDR1 is GTSNPN and CDR2 is SVGIG in the germline V gene (reference sequence). This CDR3 contains 14 residues. The CDR3 bases are TGTGCCTGGAGTGGGGACAGGGGGGACACTGAAGCTTTCTTT. It yields the protein CAWSGDRGDTEAFF.

V is TRBV6-1 and J is TRBJ2-3; maybe TRBD1 (6 bases). The ends were cut back, 8 bases at V and 2 bases at J, with 17 bases in the middle. This CDR3 has 15 amino acids. The V gene's germline CDR1 is MNHNS and CDR2 SASEGT. This CDR3 is CASHLGTSTTDTQYF. The CDR3 region has the DNA TGTGCCAGCCACCTCGGGACATCAACCACAGATACGCAGTATTTT.

As concerns this clone: The same CDR3 can be traced to other DNA sequences in this sample. The chain joins TRBV7-8 to TRBJ2-1; 14 bases are shared with TRBD2. Trimming took 3 bases from V and 5 from J; bases not matched to a gene: 6. Germline V CDR1 and CDR2: SGHVS, FQNEAQ. The CDR3 runs to 17 residues. The CDR3 coding sequence is TGTGCCAGCAGCTTGCGACTAGCGGGAGGGCCCAACAATGAGCAGTTCTTC. Its protein product is CASSLRLAGGPNNEQFF.

V and J are TRBV27 and TRBJ2-5; the D gene is possibly TRBD1 (6 bases). The end of the DNA fits TRBJ2-7 better, so the J call may be wrong. Germline CDR1 is MNHEY and CDR2 is SMNVEV (reference sequence). The CDR3 is 14 amino acids. CDR3 residues: CASSLYRVPYEQYF. DNA of the CDR3: TGTGCCAGCAGTTTGTACAGGGTACCGTACGAGCAGTACTTC.

V gene TRBV29-1 combines with J gene TRBJ1-2, with 10 bases aligning to TRBD1. Germline assignment: CDR1 SQVTM and CDR2 ANQGSEA. There are 14 residues in the CDR3. J lost 7 bases, V lost 6 bases, and 11 bases had no gene match. The DNA for the CDR3 is TGCAGCGTACACCGACAGGGGGCGCTTGGTGGCTACACCTTC. Translating it yields CSVHRQGALGGYTF.

CDR3 amino acids: CASSTFAGSTDTQYF. The CDR3 DNA follows: TGCGCCAGCAGCACGTTCGCGGGGAGCACAGATACGCAGTATTTT. The gene calls are TRBV5-1 and TRBJ2-3, with D possibly TRBD2 on 6 matching bases. This CDR3 comprises 15 residues. Trimming shortened V by 4 bases and J by 0 bases, and 12 bases separated the two germline ends. Germline CDR1 reads SGHRS; CDR2 reads YFSETQ.

This rearrangement joins TRBV2 to TRBJ2-7; 9 nucleotides line up with TRBD2. This CDR3 comprises 17 residues. V dropped 5 bases and J dropped 6; count of bases not matched to a gene: 17. The germline V gene has CDR1 SNHLY and CDR2 FYNNEI. The CDR3 here is CASSTRVVAGGKSEQYF. Written as DNA, the CDR3 is TGTGCCAGCAGTACCAGGGTGGTGGCGGGAGGGAAGTCCGAGCAGTACTTC.

The rearrangement uses TRBV7-9 and TRBJ2-7; D may be TRBD1 (6 bases). Germline V CDR1 and CDR2: SEHNR, FQNEAQ (reference sequence). V was clipped by 0 bases and J by 2 bases, with 14 bases between them. CDR3 size: 16 residues. The CDR3 bases are TGTGCCAGCAGCTTAGCATGGGCAGGGGCGCCCTACGAGCAGTACTTC. Its translation is CASSLAWAGAPYEQYF.

The V call is TRBV6-5, the J call TRBJ2-2, with 11 nucleotides matching TRBD2. CDR1 is MNHEY, CDR2 SVGAGI, per germline. The ends lost 2 bases at V and 8 bases at J; junction bases unmatched: 4. This CDR3 contains 15 residues. CDR3 coding DNA: TGTGCCAGCAGTTACGGACTAGCGGGCGCAGGGGAGCTGTTTTTT. Residues: CASSYGLAGAGELFF.

In its sample, this clone was seen a few times. The chain is built from TRBV2 and TRBJ1-3; tentatively, D is TRBD1 (5 bases). Germline V gives CDR1 SNHLY, CDR2 FYNNEI. V lost 3 bases, J lost 2 bases, and 14 bases lay in between. This CDR3 comprises 16 residues. The CDR3 spells CASSEAGIKAGNTIYF. CDR3 DNA sequence: TGTGCCAGCAGTGAGGCAGGGATCAAGGCTGGAAACACCATATATTTT.

This clone has just one count. V gene TRBV19 combines with J gene TRBJ2-1; TRBD2 matches 7 bases. V gave up 3 bases and J gave up 9 bases; unmatched junction bases: 5. CDR3 length equals 13 residues. Germline-derived CDR1 and CDR2 are LNHDA and SQIVND (reference sequence). This CDR3 is CASSMGPGGEQFF. CDR3 nucleotides: TGTGCCAGTAGTATGGGCCCGGGAGGTGAGCAGTTCTTC.